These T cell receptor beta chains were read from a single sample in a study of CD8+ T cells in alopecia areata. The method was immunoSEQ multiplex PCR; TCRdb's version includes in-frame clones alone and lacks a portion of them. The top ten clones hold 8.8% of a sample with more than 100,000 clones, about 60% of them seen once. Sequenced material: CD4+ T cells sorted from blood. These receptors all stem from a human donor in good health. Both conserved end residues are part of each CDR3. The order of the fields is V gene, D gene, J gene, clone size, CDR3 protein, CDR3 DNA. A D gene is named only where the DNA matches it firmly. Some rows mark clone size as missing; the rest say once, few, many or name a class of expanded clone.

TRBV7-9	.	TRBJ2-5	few	CASSLTAVAKETQYF	TGTGCCAGCAGCTTAACAGCGGTGGCAAAAGAGACCCAGTACTTC
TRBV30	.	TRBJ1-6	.	CAWSVGPGSPLHF	TGTGCCTGGAGTGTGGGGCCAGGGTCACCCCTCCACTTT
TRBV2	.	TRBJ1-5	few	CASSDGSGNQPQHF	TGTGCCAGCAGTGACGGGTCAGGCAATCAGCCCCAGCATTTT
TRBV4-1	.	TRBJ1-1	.	CASSQVSGGGEAFF	TGCGCCAGCAGCCAAGTCTCTGGGGGCGGGGAAGCTTTCTTT
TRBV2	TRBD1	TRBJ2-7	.	CASRKTGVGEQYF	TGTGCCAGCAGAAAAACAGGGGTGGGCGAGCAGTACTTC
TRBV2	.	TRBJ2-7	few	CASSDGSYSYEQYF	TGTGCCAGCAGTGACGGCTCTTACTCCTACGAGCAGTACTTC
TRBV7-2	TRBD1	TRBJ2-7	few	CASSLKGQSSYEQYF	TGTGCCAGCAGCTTAAAGGGACAGTCCTCCTACGAGCAGTACTTC
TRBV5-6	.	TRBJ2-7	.	CASSLDAPYEQYF	TGTGCCAGCAGCTTGGACGCCCCCTACGAGCAGTACTTC
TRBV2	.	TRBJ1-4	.	CASSEREKLFF	TGTGCCAGCAGTGAGCGAGAAAAACTGTTTTTT
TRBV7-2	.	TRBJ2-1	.	CASSLRNEQFF	TGTGCCAGCAGCTTGCGTAATGAGCAGTTCTTC
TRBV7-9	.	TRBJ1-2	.	CASSLESARYTF	TGTGCCAGCAGCTTAGAATCCGCTCGCTACACCTTC
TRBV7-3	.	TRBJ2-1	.	CASSLNGGHNEQFF	TGTGCCAGCAGCTTGAACGGAGGGCACAATGAGCAGTTCTTC
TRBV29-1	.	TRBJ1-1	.	CSVGPLGNTEAFF	TGCAGCGTTGGACCACTCGGGAACACTGAAGCTTTCTTT
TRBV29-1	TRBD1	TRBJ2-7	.	CSGNRTGGSYEQYF	TGCAGCGGCAACCGGACAGGTGGATCCTACGAGCAGTACTTC
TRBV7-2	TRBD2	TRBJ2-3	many	CASSYGGAADTQYF	TGTGCCAGCAGCTACGGGGGGGCCGCAGATACGCAGTATTTT
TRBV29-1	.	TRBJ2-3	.	CSVSSLLTDTQYF	TGCAGCGTTTCCAGCCTGCTTACAGATACGCAGTATTTT
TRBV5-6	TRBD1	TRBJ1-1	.	CASSLFGQGGNTEAFF	TGTGCCAGCAGCTTGTTCGGACAGGGGGGGAACACTGAAGCTTTCTTT
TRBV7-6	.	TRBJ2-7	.	CASSRGGQGNYEQYF	TGTGCCAGCAGCCGGGGGGGACAGGGAAACTACGAGCAGTACTTC
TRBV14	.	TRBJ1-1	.	CASSQDMGRDTEAFF	TGTGCCAGCAGCCAAGATATGGGGCGCGACACTGAAGCTTTCTTT
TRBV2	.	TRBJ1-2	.	CASSEARTYGYTF	TGTGCCAGCAGTGAAGCGCGCACCTATGGCTACACCTTC
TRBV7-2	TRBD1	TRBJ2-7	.	CASSLGQGARQYF	TGTGCCAGCAGCTTAGGGCAGGGGGCGCGGCAGTACTTC
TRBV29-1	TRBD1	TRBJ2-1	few	CSVGGIIRDRRSNEQFF	TGCAGCGTTGGGGGCATAATTCGGGACAGGAGATCCAATGAGCAGTTCTTC
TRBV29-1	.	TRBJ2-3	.	CSVGRPSTDTQYF	TGCAGCGTTGGGCGACCAAGCACAGATACGCAGTATTTT
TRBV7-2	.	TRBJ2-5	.	CASSTDLTETQYF	TGTGCCAGCAGCACGGACTTGACCGAGACCCAGTACTTC
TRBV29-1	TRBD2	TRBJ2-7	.	CSVDLTSGGYESYEQYF	TGCAGCGTTGATCTAACTAGCGGGGGGTATGAGAGCTACGAGCAGTACTTC
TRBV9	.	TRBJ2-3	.	CASSVGPTDTQYF	TGTGCCAGCAGCGTAGGCCCCACAGATACGCAGTATTTT
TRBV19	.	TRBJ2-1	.	CASSSYNEQFF	TGTGCCAGTAGCTCATACAATGAGCAGTTCTTC
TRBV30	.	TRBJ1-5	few	CAWSEDSNQPQHF	TGTGCCTGGAGTGAGGACAGCAATCAGCCCCAGCATTTT
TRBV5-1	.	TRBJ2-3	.	CATRPGRSTDTQYF	TGCGCCACCCGCCCGGGGCGTAGCACAGATACGCAGTATTTT
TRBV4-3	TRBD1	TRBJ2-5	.	CASSQGTGEQETQYF	TGCGCCAGCAGCCAAGGTACAGGGGAACAAGAGACCCAGTACTTC
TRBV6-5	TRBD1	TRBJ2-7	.	CASQAGTAGNYEQYF	TGTGCCAGCCAAGCAGGGACAGCCGGCAACTACGAGCAGTACTTC